The TCR beta chain under discussion was sequenced for a study of T cell responses to AZD1222 COVID-19 vaccine. Findings of the study overall: Nearly half of spike-specific TCRs reportedly target unmutated variant regions. Recipients of AZD1222 seropositive at baseline numbered only six or seven. CD4 TCRs linked to vaccination spanned spike, dominating at 160-218 and 743-854. The donor group comprised mostly white British people and more females; the analysis possibly underestimated clonal diversity.

Some clones are missing from TCRdb's copy, which holds only in-frame ones; the method was immunoSEQ multiplex PCR. This sample has 150,000 to 190,000 clones, with around 87% found just once. Germline loops: CDR1 MGHDK, CDR2 SYGVNS. The CDR3 runs 17 residues. V trimming: 3 bases; J trimming: 4 bases; junction bases outside the gene matches: 11. A remark on this clone: The antigen remains unidentified.

This rearrangement joins TRBV25-1 to TRBJ2-5, with 10 bases aligning to TRBD1. The source is an adult who received the AZD1222 COVID-19 vaccine. The material sequenced was peripheral blood, taken 28 days after the second AZD1222 dose. For the CDR3, the DNA is TGTGCCAGCAGTGACCCTGGCGGGACAGGGGTTTCAGAGACCCAGTACTTC. Amino acids: CASSDPGGTGVSETQYF.